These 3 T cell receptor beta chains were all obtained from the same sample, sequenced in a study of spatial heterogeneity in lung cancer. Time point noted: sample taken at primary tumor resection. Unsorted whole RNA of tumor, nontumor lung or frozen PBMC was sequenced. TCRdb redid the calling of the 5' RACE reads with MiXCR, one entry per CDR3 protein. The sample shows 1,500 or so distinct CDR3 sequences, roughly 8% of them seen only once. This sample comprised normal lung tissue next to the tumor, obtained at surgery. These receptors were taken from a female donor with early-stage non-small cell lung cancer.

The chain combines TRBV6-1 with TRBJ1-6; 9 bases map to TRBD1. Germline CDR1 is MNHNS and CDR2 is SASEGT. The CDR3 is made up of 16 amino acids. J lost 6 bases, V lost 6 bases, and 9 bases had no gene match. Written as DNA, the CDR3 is TGTGCCAGCAGGGAACCGGGACAGGGAGGTAATTCACCCCTCCACTTT. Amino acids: CASREPGQGGNSPLHF.

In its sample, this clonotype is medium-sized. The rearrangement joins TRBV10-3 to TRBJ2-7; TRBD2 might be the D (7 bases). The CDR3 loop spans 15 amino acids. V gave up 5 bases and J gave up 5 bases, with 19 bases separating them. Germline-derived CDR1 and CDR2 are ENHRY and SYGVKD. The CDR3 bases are TGTGCCATCAGTTCCCCCACTCGGGGGGCCGACGAGCAGTACTTC. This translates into CAISSPTRGADEQYF.

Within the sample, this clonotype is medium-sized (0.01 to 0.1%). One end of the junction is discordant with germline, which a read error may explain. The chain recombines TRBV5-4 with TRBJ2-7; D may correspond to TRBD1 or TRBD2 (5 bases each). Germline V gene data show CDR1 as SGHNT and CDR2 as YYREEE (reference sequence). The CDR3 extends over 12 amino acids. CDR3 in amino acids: CASSRDASPWFF. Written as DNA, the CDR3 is TGTGCCAGCAGCCGGGACGCGTCCCCCTGGTTCTTC.